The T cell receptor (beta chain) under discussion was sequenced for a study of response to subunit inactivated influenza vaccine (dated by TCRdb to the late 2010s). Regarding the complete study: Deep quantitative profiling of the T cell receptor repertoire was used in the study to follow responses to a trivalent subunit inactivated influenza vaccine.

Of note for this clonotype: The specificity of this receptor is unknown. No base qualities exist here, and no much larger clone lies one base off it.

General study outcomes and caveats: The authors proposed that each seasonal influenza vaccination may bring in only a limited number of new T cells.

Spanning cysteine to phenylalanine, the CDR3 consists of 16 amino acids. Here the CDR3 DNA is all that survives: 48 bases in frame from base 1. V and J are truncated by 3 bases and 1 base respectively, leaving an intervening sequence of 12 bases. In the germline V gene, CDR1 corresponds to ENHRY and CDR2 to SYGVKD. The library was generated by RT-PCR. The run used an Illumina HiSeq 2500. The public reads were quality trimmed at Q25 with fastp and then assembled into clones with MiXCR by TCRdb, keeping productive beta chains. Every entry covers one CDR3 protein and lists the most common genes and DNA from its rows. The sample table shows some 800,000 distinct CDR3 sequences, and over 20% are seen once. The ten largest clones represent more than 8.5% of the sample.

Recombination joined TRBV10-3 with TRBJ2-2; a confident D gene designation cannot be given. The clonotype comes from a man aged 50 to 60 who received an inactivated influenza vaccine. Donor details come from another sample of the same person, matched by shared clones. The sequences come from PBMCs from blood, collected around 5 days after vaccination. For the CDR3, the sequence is CAISDGGNKNTGELFF. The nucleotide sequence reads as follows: TGTGCCATCAGTGATGGTGGGAATAAGAACACCGGGGAGCTGTTTTTT.